This T cell receptor beta chain was retrieved from a study of cytomegalovirus exposure and HLA in healthy donors. The length of the CDR3 is 14 residues. V dropped 2 bases and J dropped 7 bases, with 12 bases sitting between them. CDR1 and CDR2 from the germline V gene are SEHNR and FQNEAQ (reference sequence). Findings of the study overall: TCR association rates varied by HLA locus in a later analysis, with DRB1 highest and HLA-C lowest. CMV antigen specificity of three CMV-associated chains was confirmed in vitro. Reports state that TCR beta sequences accurately predicted most subjects' HLA-A and HLA-B alleles.

As for the donors, each was a healthy bone marrow donor. A multiplex PCR was run with 60 Vbeta primers and 13 Jbeta primers. The method was immunoSEQ multiplex PCR; TCRdb's version includes in-frame clones alone and lacks a portion of them. The sample shows over 250,000 clones, 70% to 90% of them seen only once. A word on this clone: Its antigen is still unknown.

The specimen sequenced was PBMCs. This sequence was found in a man aged 40-55 years in good health and CMV-seropositive. The chain uses TRBV7-9 and TRBJ1-5, with D hard to call. The CDR3 DNA sequence: TGTGCCAGCAGCTTAACGGCAGTGGGCCAGCCCCAGCATTTT. It translates to CASSLTAVGQPQHF.